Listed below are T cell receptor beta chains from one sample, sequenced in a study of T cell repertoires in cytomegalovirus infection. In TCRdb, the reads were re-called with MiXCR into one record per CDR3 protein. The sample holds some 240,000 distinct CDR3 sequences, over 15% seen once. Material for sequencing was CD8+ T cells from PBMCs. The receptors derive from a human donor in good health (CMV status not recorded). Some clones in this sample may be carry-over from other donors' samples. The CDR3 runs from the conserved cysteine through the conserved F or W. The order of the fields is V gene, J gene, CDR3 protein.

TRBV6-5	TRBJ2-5	CASTPTGDQETQYF
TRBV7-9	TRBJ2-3	CASSLLKTSEGTDTQYF
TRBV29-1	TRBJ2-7	CSVEGSDYEQYF
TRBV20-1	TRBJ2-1	CSAGTPTSYNEQFF
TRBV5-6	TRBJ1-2	CASSPGPSPNYGYTF
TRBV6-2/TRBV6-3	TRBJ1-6	CASAGTEDNSPLHF
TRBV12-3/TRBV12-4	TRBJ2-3	CASSLYVASTDTQYF
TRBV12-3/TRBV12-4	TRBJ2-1	CASSGEGSGAGGAGVHYNEQFF
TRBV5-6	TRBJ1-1	CASSFSDTEAFF
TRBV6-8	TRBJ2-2	CASGGLANTGELFF
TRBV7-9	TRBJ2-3	CASSLWGNPVTDTQYF
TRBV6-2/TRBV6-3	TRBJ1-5	CASSYDPGAQHF
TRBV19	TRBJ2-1	CASSIDLSLSNNEQFF
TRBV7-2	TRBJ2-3	CASSYTGGHTDTQYF
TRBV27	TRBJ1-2	CASSLTPLQGYTF
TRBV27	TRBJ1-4	CASSPGQQNEKLFF
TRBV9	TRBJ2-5	CASSQRTSGGETQYF
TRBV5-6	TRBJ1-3	CASSLLSSPSGNTIYF
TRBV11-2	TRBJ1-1	CASSFSAGGTEAFF
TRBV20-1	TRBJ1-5	CSASEQAYSNQPQHF
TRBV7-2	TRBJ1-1	CASSLNRVLDTEAFF
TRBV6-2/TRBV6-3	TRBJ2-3	CASSYSGPLSTDTQYF
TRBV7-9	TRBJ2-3	CASTLPEQTSSTDTQYF
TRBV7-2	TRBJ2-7	CASSSTKYEQYF
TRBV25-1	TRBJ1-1	CASSELLGNTEAFF
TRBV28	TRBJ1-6	CASSGLETGRYRFSPLHF
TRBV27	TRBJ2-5	CASRDLAGGTQYF
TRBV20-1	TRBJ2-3	CSARLGGGDDTQYF
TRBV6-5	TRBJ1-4	CASSYDARGWATNEKLFF
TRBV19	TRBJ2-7	CASSPGTPEQYF
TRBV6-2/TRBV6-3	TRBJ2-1	CASSPRTGAYNEQFF
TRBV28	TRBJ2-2	CASSLSGQGDYTGELFF
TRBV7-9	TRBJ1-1	CASSPRGSNTEAFF